The source of this TCR beta chain is a study of shared clonotypes between healthy human individuals. General study points: Clonotype sharing across several donors was observed for 4.5% to 6.5% of naive CD4 clonotypes.

Profiled with immunoSEQ multiplex PCR; TCRdb holds only in-frame clones, not every one. This sample has fewer than 2.5 million clones; over 85% occur once, and the top ten carry around 0.4%. Comment on this clone: The antigen is undetermined.

V lost 0 bases to trimming and J lost 9 bases; unmatched junction nucleotides: 2. In germline, CDR1 is SGHDT, CDR2 YYEEEE. CDR3 length: 15 amino acids. The sequencing sample was made of naive CD4+ T cells from PBMCs. Noted subset: CD45RA+ positively selected. This TCR came from a man aged 18 to 30 in good health. Some clones in this sample may be carry-over from other donors' samples. The rearrangement uses TRBV5-6 and TRBJ2-1; 14 nucleotides align to TRBD2. CDR3 DNA: TGTGCCAGCAGCTTGGGACTAGCGGGAGGGGCTGAGCAGTTCTTC. Encoded protein: CASSLGLAGGAEQFF.